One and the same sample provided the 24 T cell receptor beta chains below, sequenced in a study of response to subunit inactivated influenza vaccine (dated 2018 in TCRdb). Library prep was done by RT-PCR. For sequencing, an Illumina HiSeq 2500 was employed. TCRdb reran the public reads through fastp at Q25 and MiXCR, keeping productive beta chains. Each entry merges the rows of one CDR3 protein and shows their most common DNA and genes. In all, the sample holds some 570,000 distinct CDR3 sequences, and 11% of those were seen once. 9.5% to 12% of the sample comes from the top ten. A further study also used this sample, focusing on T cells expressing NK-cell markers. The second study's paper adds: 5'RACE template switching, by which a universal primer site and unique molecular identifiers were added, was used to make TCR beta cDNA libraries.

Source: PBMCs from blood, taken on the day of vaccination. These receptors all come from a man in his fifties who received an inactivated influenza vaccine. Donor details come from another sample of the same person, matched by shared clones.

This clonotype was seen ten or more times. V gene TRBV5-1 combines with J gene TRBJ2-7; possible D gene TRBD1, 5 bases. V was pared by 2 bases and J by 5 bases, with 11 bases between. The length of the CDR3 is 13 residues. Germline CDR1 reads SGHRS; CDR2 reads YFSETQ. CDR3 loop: CASSFQGLDEQYF. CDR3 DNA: TGCGCCAGCAGCTTCCAGGGTTTGGACGAGCAGTACTTC.

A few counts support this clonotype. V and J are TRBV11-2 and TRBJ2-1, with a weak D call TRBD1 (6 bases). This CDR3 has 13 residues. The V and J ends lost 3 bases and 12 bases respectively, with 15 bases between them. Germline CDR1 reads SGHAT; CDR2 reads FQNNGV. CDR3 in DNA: TGTGCCAGCAGCTTGGAAGGACAGTCGAGGCAGTTCTTC. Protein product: CASSLEGQSRQFF.

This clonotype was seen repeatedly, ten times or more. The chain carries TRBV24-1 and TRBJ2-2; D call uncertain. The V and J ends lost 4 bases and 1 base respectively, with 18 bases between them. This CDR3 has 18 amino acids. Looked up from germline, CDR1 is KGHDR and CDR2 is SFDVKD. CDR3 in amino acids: CATSEWTLEKGNTGELFF. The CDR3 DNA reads TGTGCCACCAGTGAATGGACCCTTGAAAAGGGGAACACCGGGGAGCTGTTTTTT.

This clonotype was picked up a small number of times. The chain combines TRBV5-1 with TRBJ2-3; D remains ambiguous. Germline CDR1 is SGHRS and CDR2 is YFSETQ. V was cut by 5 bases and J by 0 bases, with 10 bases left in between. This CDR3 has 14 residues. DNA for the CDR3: TGCGCCAGCAGTTCTAAGATTAGCACAGATACGCAGTATTTT. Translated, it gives CASSSKISTDTQYF.

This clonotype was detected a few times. CDR3 nucleotides: TGTGCCAGCAGCATACAGGACAGGGGGCGCGAGCAGTACTTC. It translates to CASSIQDRGREQYF. V gene TRBV7-2 combines with J gene TRBJ2-7; 11 bases agree with TRBD1. The CDR3 extends over 14 amino acids. Germline CDR1 is SGHTA and CDR2 is FQGNSA. With 5 bases clipped from V and 6 bases from J, the junction kept 6 bases outside the gene matches.

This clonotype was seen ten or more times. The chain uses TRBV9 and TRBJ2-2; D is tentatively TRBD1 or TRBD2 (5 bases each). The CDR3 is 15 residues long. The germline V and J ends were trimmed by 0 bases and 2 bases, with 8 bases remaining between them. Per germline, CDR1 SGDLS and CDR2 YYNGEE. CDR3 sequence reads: CASSVGGINTGELFF. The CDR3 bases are TGTGCCAGCAGCGTAGGGGGGATTAACACCGGGGAGCTGTTTTTT.

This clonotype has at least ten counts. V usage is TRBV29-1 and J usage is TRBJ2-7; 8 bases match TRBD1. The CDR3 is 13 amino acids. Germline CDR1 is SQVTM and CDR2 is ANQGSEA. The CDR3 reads CSAGTGNTYEQYF. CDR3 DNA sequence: TGCAGTGCCGGGACAGGCAATACCTACGAGCAGTACTTC.

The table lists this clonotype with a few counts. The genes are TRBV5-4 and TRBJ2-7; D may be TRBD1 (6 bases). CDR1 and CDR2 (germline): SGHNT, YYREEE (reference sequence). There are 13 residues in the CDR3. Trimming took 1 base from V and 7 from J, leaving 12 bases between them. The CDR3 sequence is CASSLWQGSEQYF. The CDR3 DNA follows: TGTGCCAGCAGCTTGTGGCAGGGGTCAGAGCAGTACTTC.

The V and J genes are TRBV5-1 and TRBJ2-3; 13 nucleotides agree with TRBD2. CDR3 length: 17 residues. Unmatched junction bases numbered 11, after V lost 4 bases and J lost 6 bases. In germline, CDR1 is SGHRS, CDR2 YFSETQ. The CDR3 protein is CASSLRLAGGTADTQYF. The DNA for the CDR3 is TGCGCCAGCAGCCTTCGACTAGCGGGAGGCACCGCGGATACGCAGTATTTT.

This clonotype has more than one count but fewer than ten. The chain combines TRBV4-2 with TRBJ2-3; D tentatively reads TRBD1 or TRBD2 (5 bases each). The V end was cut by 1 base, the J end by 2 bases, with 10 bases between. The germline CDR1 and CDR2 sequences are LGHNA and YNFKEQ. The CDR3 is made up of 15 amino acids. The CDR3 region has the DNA TGTGCCAGCAGCCAAGGACCTGGGACCACAGATACGCAGTATTTT. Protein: CASSQGPGTTDTQYF.

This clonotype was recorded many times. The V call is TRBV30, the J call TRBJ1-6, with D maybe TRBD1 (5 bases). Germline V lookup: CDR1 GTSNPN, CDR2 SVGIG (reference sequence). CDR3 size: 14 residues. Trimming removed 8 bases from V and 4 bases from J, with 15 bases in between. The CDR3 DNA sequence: TGTGCCCATATGCGGGGGGGTTATAATTCACCCCTCCACTTT. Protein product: CAHMRGGYNSPLHF.

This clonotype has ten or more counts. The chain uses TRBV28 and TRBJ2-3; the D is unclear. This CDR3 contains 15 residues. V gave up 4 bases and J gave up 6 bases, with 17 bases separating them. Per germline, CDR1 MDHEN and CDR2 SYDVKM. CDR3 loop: CASSSVRRPGDTQYF. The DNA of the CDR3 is TGTGCCAGCAGTTCGGTGCGTAGGCCCGGGGATACGCAGTATTTT.

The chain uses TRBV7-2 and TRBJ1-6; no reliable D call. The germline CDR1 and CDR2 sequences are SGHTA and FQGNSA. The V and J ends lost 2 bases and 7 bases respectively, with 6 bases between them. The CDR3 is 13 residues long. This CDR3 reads CASSLRRNSPLHF. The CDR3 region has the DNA TGTGCCAGCAGCTTAAGGAGGAATTCACCCCTCCACTTT.

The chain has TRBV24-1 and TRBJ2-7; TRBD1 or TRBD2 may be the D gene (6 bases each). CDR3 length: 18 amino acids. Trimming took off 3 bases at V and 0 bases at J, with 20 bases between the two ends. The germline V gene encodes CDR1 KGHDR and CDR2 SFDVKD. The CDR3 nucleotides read TGTGCCACCAGTGATCTTGGCCCTCGGGGGCGAAGCTCCTACGAGCAGTACTTC. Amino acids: CATSDLGPRGRSSYEQYF.

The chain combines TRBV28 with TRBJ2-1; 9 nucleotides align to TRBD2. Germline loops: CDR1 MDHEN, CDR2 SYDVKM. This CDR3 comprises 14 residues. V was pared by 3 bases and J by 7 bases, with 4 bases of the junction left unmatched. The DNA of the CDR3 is TGTGCCAGCAGTTTTGCGGGAGGGTGGAATGAGCAGTTCTTC. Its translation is CASSFAGGWNEQFF.

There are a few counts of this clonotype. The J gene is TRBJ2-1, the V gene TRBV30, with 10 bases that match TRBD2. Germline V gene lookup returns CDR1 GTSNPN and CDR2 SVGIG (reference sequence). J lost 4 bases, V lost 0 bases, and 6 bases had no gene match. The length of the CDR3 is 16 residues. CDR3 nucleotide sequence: TGTGCCTGGAGTGTATTGATAGCGGGGGGTTACAATGAGCAGTTCTTC. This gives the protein CAWSVLIAGGYNEQFF.

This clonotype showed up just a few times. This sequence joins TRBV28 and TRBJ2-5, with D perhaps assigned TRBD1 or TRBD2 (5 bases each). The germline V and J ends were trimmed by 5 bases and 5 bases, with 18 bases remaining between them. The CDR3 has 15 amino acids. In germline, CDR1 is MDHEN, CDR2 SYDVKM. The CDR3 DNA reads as TGTGCCAGCAGTCCGGGACCCATCAAGAGGGAGACCCAGTACTTC. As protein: CASSPGPIKRETQYF.

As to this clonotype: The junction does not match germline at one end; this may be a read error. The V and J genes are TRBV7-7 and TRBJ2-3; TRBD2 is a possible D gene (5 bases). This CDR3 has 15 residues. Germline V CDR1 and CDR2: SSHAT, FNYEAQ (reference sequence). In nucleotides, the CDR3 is TGTGCTAGCAGCTTAGCAGGAGGTGATTTCGATACGCAGTATTTT. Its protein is CASSLAGGDFDTQYF.

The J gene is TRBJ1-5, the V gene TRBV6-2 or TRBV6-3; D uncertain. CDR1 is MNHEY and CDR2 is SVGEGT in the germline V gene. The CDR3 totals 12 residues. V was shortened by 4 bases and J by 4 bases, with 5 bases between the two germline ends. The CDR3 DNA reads TGTGCCAGCAGTTCCGCAAATCAGCCCCAGCATTTT. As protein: CASSSANQPQHF.

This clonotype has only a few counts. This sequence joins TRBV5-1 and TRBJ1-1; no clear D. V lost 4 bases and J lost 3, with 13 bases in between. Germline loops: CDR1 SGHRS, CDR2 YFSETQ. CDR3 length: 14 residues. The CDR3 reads CASSVQNGDTEAFF. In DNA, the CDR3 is TGCGCCAGCAGCGTACAAAACGGGGACACTGAAGCTTTCTTT.

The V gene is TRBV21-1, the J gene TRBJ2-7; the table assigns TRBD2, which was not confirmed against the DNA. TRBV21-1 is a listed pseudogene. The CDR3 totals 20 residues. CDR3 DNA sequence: TGTGCCAGCAGCCCTGGACCCGGGACTAGCGGGCCTCAGGGCTCCTACGAGCAGTACTTC. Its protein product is CASSPGPGTSGPQGSYEQYF.

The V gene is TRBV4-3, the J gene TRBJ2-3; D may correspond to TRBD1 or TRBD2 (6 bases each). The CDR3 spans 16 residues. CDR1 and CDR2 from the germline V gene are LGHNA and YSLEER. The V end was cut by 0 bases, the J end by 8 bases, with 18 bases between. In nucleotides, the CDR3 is TGCGCCAGCAGCCAAGACCGGGGGCCCTTATCTAGTACGCAGTATTTT. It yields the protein CASSQDRGPLSSTQYF.

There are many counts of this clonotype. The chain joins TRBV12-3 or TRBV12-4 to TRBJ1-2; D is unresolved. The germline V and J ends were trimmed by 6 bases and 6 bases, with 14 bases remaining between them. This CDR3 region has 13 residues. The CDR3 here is CASRAAGGDGYTF. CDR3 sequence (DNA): TGTGCCAGCAGGGCAGCTGGCGGTGATGGCTACACCTTC.

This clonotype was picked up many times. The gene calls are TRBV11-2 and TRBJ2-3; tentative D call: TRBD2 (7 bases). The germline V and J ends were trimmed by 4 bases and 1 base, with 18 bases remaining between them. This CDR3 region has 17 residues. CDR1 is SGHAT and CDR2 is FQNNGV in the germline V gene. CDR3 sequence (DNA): TGTGCCAGCAGCTCGTCGGGGGGCGATGGTGGCACAGATACGCAGTATTTT. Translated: CASSSSGGDGGTDTQYF.